The clone carrying this T cell receptor (beta chain) has more than one count but fewer than ten. What it binds is not known. The sample comes from a study of T cell repertoires in cytomegalovirus infection. Across the whole study: Both a matching HLA type and CMV infection were indicated by public TCR beta signatures.

TCRdb fed the reads into MiXCR, producing one record per CDR3 protein. Of approximately 310,000 distinct CDR3 sequences listed, roughly 25% were seen once; the top ten hold 13%. The CDR3 contains 15 residues. The germline CDR1 and CDR2 sequences are MDHEN and SYDVKM. Unmatched junction bases numbered 5, after V lost 6 bases and J lost 0 bases. The sample here was cultured PBMCs, taken from culture after CMV antigen stimulation. The rearrangement links TRBV28 to TRBJ2-4; 7 bases are a match to TRBD1. This clonotype was obtained from a human donor in good health (CMV status not recorded). Some clones in this sample may be carry-over from other donors' samples. In DNA form, the CDR3 reads TGTGCCAGCAGGAGGGGGCCGCAAGCCAAAAACATTCAGTACTTC. This encodes CASRRGPQAKNIQYF.